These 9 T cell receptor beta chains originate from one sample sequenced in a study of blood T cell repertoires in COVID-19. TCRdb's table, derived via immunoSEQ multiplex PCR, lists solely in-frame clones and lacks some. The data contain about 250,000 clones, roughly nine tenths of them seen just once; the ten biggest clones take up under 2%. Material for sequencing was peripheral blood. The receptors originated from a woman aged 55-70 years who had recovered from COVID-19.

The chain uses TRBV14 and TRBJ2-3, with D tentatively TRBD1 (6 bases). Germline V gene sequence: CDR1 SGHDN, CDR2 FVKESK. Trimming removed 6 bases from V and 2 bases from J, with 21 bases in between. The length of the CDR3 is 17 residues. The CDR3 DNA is TGTGCCAGCAGGGCCGTTGAGGGGACAACTCCCACAGATACGCAGTATTTT. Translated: CASRAVEGTTPTDTQYF.

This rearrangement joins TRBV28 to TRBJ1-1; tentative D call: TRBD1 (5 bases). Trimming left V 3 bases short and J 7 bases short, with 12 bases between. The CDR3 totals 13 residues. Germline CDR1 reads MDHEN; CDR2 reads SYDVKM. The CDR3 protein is CASSFVWGFEAFF. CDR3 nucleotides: TGTGCCAGCAGTTTCGTATGGGGCTTTGAAGCTTTCTTT.

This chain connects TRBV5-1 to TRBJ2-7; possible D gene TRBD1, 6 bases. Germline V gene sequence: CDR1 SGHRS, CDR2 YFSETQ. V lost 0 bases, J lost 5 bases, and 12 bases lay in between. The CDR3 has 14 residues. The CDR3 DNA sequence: TGCGCCAGCAGCTTGGTGCAGGGGAAGGACGAGCAGTACTTC. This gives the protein CASSLVQGKDEQYF.

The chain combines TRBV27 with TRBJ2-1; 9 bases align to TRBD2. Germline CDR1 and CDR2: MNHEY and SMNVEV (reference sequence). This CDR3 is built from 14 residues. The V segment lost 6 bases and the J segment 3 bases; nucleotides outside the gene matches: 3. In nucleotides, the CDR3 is TGTGCCAGCAGCGATAGCGGGGGCTACAATGAGCAGTTCTTC. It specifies CASSDSGGYNEQFF.

The chain's CDR3 is CASSLYGISGGAGQETQYF. The DNA for the CDR3 is TGCGCCAGCAGCTTGTATGGAATTAGCGGGGGGGCCGGGCAAGAGACCCAGTACTTC. The chain links TRBV4-1 to TRBJ2-5, with TRBD2 matching over 11 bases. CDR3 length equals 19 residues. V was clipped by 5 bases and J by 2 bases; unmatched bases: 16. The germline V gene encodes CDR1 MGHRA and CDR2 YSYEKL.

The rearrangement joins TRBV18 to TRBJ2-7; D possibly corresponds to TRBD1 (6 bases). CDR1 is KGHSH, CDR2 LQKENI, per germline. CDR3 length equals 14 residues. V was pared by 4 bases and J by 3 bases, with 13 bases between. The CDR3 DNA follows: TGTGCCAGCTCACGTGGACAGTCGAACTACGAGCAGTACTTC. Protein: CASSRGQSNYEQYF.

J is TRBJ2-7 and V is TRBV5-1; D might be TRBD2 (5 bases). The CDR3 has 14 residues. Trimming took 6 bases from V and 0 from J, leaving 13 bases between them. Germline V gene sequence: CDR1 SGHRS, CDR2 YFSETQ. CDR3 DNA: TGCGCCAGCACCCCCCATGGGAGCTCCTACGAGCAGTACTTC. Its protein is CASTPHGSSYEQYF.

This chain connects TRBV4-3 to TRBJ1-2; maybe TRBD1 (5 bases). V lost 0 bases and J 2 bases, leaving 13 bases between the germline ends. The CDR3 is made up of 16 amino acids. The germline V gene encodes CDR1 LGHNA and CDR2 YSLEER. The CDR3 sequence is CASSQDLGQLNYGYTF. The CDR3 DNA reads TGCGCCAGCAGCCAAGATTTGGGGCAGCTCAACTATGGCTACACCTTC.

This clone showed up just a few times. CDR3 in DNA: TGTGCCAGCAGTCTGGGGACTAGCGGAGTCCAGGGGGAGCAGTACTTC. Translated, it gives CASSLGTSGVQGEQYF. The chain couples TRBV7-2 to TRBJ2-7, with 11 bases aligning to TRBD2. Per germline, CDR1 SGHTA and CDR2 FQGNSA. V lost 6 bases and J lost 7; bases outside the gene matches: 14. This CDR3 has 16 amino acids.